A selection of T cell receptor beta chains follows, all from one sample in a study of Graves' ophthalmopathy and Graves' hyperthyroidism. TCRdb processed the multiplex PCR reads anew with MiXCR; each CDR3 protein has one entry. This sample has over 650,000 distinct CDR3 sequences; about 38% occur once, and the top ten carry 3.3%. The specimen was peripheral blood. All receptors come from an adult man with Graves' ophthalmopathy. Each CDR3 is given with its conserved first and last residue. A D gene is named only where the DNA matches it firmly. Rows may omit the clone size; those that give it use once, few, many or a size class.

j_call v_call clone_size d_call cdr3_nt cdr3_aa
TRBJ2-7 TRBV12-3/TRBV12-4 few - TGTGCCAGCAGTTTTCAACTAGGAGTGGGGGAGCAGTACTTC CASSFQLGVGEQYF
TRBJ1-2 TRBV10-3 - TRBD1 TGTGCCATCAGTGACAATTACAGGGGGGTCTATGGCTACACCTTC CAISDNYRGVYGYTF
TRBJ2-7 TRBV10-3 - TRBD1 TGTGCCATCAGTGAGGAGGGGGCCGAGCAGTACTTC CAISEEGAEQYF
TRBJ1-1 TRBV6-5 many - TGTGCCAGCAGTTACTCGAAGTACGGTGAAGCTTTCTTT CASSYSKYGEAFF
TRBJ2-7 TRBV20-1 many TRBD1 TGCAGTGCTGGGGGACAGGCACACTCCTACGAGCAGTACTTC CSAGGQAHSYEQYF
TRBJ1-6 TRBV4-1 few TRBD1 TGCGCCAGCAGCCAAGCGTGGACAGGCTATAATTCACCCCTCCACTTT CASSQAWTGYNSPLHF
TRBJ1-2 TRBV5-1 - - TGCGCCAGCAGTTTTTCCCTGCGCGTGCACCCCTATGGCTACACCTTC CASSFSLRVHPYGYTF
TRBJ1-6 TRBV10-3 once TRBD1 TGTGCCATCAGTCAGCACAGGGGGCAGAATTCACCCCTCCACTTT CAISQHRGQNSPLHF
TRBJ2-2 TRBV20-1 - - TGCAGTGCTAGAAGGTGGGGGGACACCGGGGAGCTGTTTTTT CSARRWGDTGELFF
TRBJ1-1 TRBV11-3 many - TGTGCCAGCAGCCCTGGCGGCAGGGGGAACACTGAAGCTTTCTTT CASSPGGRGNTEAFF
TRBJ1-1 TRBV12-5 - - TGTGCTAGTGGTTCTACGGGACGGGGGAACACTGAAGCTTTCTTT CASGSTGRGNTEAFF
TRBJ2-7 TRBV11-2 many - TGTGCCAGCAGCTTAGCGGACCGAAGCTACGAGCAGTACTTC CASSLADRSYEQYF
TRBJ1-1 TRBV29-1 many - TGCAGCGCTAACACAGGGCTGAGGACTGAAGCTTTCTTT CSANTGLRTEAFF
TRBJ2-7 TRBV15 - TRBD1 TGTGCCACCAGCAAGGACAGGAGGTACGAGCAGTACTTC CATSKDRRYEQYF
TRBJ2-2 TRBV15 few - TGTGCCACCAGCAGAGCGGGCAGCACCGGGGAGCTGTTTTTT CATSRAGSTGELFF
TRBJ1-1 TRBV2 - - TGTGCCAGCAGAGAATCCCATTCGAACACTGAAGCTTTCTTT CASRESHSNTEAFF
TRBJ2-7 TRBV5-1 many TRBD1 TGCGCCAGCAGCACAACAGGGGTAGCCTACGAGCAGTACTTC CASSTTGVAYEQYF
TRBJ1-5 TRBV10-3 - TRBD1 TGTGCCAGCAGTGACAGGGGAGCCTATAGTGGCAATCAGCCCCAGCATTTT CASSDRGAYSGNQPQHF
TRBJ1-2 TRBV25-1 - TRBD1 TGTGCCAGCTCACCAGGACAGGGGGCAGGTGGCTACGCCTTC CASSPGQGAGGYAF
TRBJ1-5 TRBV12-3/TRBV12-4 - - TGTGCCAGCAGTTTAAGGTTGGGGGGCATTACGCCCCAGCATTTT CASSLRLGGITPQHF
TRBJ2-7 TRBV15 many - TGTGCCACCAGCGGGAGCGGCAGCTCCTACGAGCAGTACTTC CATSGSGSSYEQYF
TRBJ2-5 TRBV12-3/TRBV12-4 - - TGTGCCAGCAGGGACGGAAAGTACCAAGAGACCCAGTACTTC CASRDGKYQETQYF
TRBJ2-7 TRBV7-9 - TRBD1 TGTGCCAGCAGCTCCGGGGGACAGGGGCAATCGGCCTACGAGCAGTACTTC CASSSGGQGQSAYEQYF
TRBJ1-5 TRBV12-3/TRBV12-4 - - TGTGCCAGCAGATTACAGGGAGGGCTCAATCAGCCCCAGCATTTT CASRLQGGLNQPQHF
TRBJ2-7 TRBV7-8 - TRBD2 TGTGCCAGCAGCCCAGAGCCGGGAGGGCACTACAATGAGCAGTACTTC CASSPEPGGHYNEQYF
TRBJ2-3 TRBV15 - TRBD2 TGTGCCACCAGCAGAGTGCAGCGGGGGAGAGATATGCAGTATTTT CATSRVQRGRDMQYF
TRBJ2-3 TRBV10-3 few TRBD2 TGTGCCGCCCTAGCGGAAAACACAGATACGCAGTATTTT CAALAENTDTQYF
TRBJ2-2 TRBV7-9 - TRBD1 TGTGCCACTCGGACAGGGCTGAACACCGGGGAGCTGTTTTTT CATRTGLNTGELFF
TRBJ1-2 TRBV15 once - TGTGCCACCAGCAGCGTTGCAGGGTCCGATGGCTACACCTTC CATSSVAGSDGYTF
TRBJ2-7 TRBV10-3 few - TGTGCCATCAGTGTAGCGACTTTGGAGAGTGAGCAGTACTTC CAISVATLESEQYF
TRBJ1-1 TRBV6-6 many TRBD1 TGTGCCAGCAGTGGGGGGACAGGGACCGGAGAAGCTTTCTTT CASSGGTGTGEAFF
TRBJ1-5 TRBV6-6 - TRBD1 TGTGCCAGCAGTTACCTAAACCCCGACAGGGTAGATCAGCCCCAGCATTTT CASSYLNPDRVDQPQHF
TRBJ2-2 TRBV10-3 many - TGTGCCATCAGCCCCCCCACTAACACCGGGGAGCTGTTTTTT CAISPPTNTGELFF
TRBJ2-7 TRBV2 many TRBD1 TGTGCCTGCTCGACAGGGCCGAAGGCCCAGCAGTACTTC CACSTGPKAQQYF
TRBJ2-7 TRBV2 - TRBD2 TGTGCCAGAGCGATACTAGCGGGGGCTACCTACGAGCAGTACTTC CARAILAGATYEQYF
TRBJ2-7 TRBV5-8 - TRBD2 TGTGCCAGCAGCTCGGGGACTAGCGGGAGGACGAATTACGAGCAGTACTTC CASSSGTSGRTNYEQYF
TRBJ1-5 TRBV6-7 few TRBD1 TGTGCTGGCATCATACTGGGGACAGGGGGCAGTCAGCCCCAGCATTTT CAGIILGTGGSQPQHF
TRBJ2-7 TRBV5-6 few TRBD1 TGTGCCAGCAGCTTACTAACCTCTGACAGGGACGAGCAGTACTTC CASSLLTSDRDEQYF
TRBJ1-5 TRBV19 - TRBD1 TGTGCCAGTGTCAGGGGGCGAATCTATAGCAATCAGCCCCAGCATTTT CASVRGRIYSNQPQHF
TRBJ2-7 TRBV6-5 few TRBD2 TGTGCCAGCAGGACCGGGACTAGCGGAAAAGGTTACGAGCAGTACTTC CASRTGTSGKGYEQYF
TRBJ2-1 TRBV7-8 - - TGTGCCAGCAGGGGCCCCAGCTCCTACAATGAGCAGTTCTTC CASRGPSSYNEQFF
TRBJ2-7 TRBV10-3 - - TGTGCCAGCAGTTACGTAGGGCGGGACGGCGAGCAGTACTTC CASSYVGRDGEQYF
TRBJ2-7 TRBV7-8 many - TGTGCCAGCAGCTTGGACAGAAGTTTCTACGAGCAGTACTTC CASSLDRSFYEQYF
TRBJ1-5 TRBV7-9 few - TGTGCCAGCAGCTTTAGTCAGGGGAATCAGCCCCAGCATTTT CASSFSQGNQPQHF
TRBJ2-5 TRBV9 few TRBD2 TGTGCCAGCAGCCCTCCTCTAGCGGGGGGGCGAGAGACCCAGTACTTC CASSPPLAGGRETQYF
TRBJ2-7 TRBV6-1 - - TGTGCCAGCAGTTTAACATCTGACAACTACGAGCAGTACTTC CASSLTSDNYEQYF
TRBJ2-4 TRBV25-1 - TRBD1 TGTGCCAGCAGCGAGACAGGGGGGGGGTCCCAAGCCAAAAACATTCAGTACTTC CASSETGGGSQAKNIQYF
TRBJ2-5 TRBV7-9 once - TGTGCCAGCAGCTTAGAGCCGGGTCAGCCCCAGTACTTC CASSLEPGQPQYF
TRBJ1-5 TRBV2 - - TGTGCCAGCAGGACCGGGAATAGCAATCAGCCCCAGCATTTT CASRTGNSNQPQHF
TRBJ1-2 TRBV15 - TRBD1 TGTGCCACCAGCAGGGTGGAAGGGGGCCCTACTCGCTTC CATSRVEGGPTRF
TRBJ2-7 TRBV5-4 few TRBD2 TGTGCCAGCAGCAAATCCCTAGCGGAGGCCTTCTACGAGCAGTACTTC CASSKSLAEAFYEQYF
TRBJ1-6 TRBV15 - - TGTGCCACCAGCAGTTACTTCGCGGGGAATTCACCCCTCCACTTT CATSSYFAGNSPLHF
TRBJ1-1 TRBV29-1 many - TGCAGCGTTCTTTGGGGCACTGAAGCTTTCTTT CSVLWGTEAFF
TRBJ1-3 TRBV2 many - TGTGCCACCCAGGGAGTCGCTGGAAACACCATATATTTT CATQGVAGNTIYF
TRBJ1-5 TRBV4-1 - TRBD1 TGCGCCAGCAGCCGGGGGACAGGGTATCAGCCCCAGCATTTT CASSRGTGYQPQHF
TRBJ1-1 TRBV29-1 - TRBD1 TGTGCCTGGCTGGGGGGCAGGGGGCGCGTAGACACTGAAGCTTTCTTT CAWLGGRGRVDTEAFF
TRBJ2-5 TRBV27 - - TGTGCCAGCATCGAGAGAGTGGCCCAAGAGACCCAGTACTTC CASIERVAQETQYF
TRBJ1-5 TRBV12-3/TRBV12-4 - - TGTGCCAGCCTCAACCGCGGGACTTATAGCAATCAGCCCCAGCATTTT CASLNRGTYSNQPQHF